In its sample, the clone carrying this T cell receptor (beta chain) was seen once. Its specificity is not known. Treatment given: around 19 received Ad26.COV2.S at low or high dose, single or two shots; 5 received placebo; per-sample allocation not given. The study sampled participants on day 63 after the first vaccine or placebo injection. Clones were sequenced by immunoSEQ multiplex PCR, and TCRdb holds only the in-frame ones, with some missing. The table shows 300,000 to 400,000 clones, with roughly 84% occurring only once. This specimen comes from a study of Ad26.COV2.S vaccination and SARS-CoV-2 variants. Overall study: The donor participated in the COV1001 trial, in its Ad26.COV2.S arm.

The germline gives CDR1 SGHTA, CDR2 FQGNSA. The CDR3 loop spans 16 amino acids. V dropped 1 base and J dropped 0 bases, with 7 bases sitting between them. Study results and limitations: Vaccine recipients and placebo recipients showed similar non-spike TCR breadth.

The sequences come from peripheral blood, collected in a trial of Ad26.COV2.S vaccine versus placebo. This sequence joins TRBV7-2 and TRBJ1-6; D unresolved. The sequence was obtained from a person between 18 and 65 years old who received the Ad26.COV2.S COVID-19 vaccine or a placebo. CDR3 DNA: TGTGCCAGCAGCTTAGAGGCTACCTCCTATAATTCACCCCTCCACTTT. The encoded protein is CASSLEATSYNSPLHF.